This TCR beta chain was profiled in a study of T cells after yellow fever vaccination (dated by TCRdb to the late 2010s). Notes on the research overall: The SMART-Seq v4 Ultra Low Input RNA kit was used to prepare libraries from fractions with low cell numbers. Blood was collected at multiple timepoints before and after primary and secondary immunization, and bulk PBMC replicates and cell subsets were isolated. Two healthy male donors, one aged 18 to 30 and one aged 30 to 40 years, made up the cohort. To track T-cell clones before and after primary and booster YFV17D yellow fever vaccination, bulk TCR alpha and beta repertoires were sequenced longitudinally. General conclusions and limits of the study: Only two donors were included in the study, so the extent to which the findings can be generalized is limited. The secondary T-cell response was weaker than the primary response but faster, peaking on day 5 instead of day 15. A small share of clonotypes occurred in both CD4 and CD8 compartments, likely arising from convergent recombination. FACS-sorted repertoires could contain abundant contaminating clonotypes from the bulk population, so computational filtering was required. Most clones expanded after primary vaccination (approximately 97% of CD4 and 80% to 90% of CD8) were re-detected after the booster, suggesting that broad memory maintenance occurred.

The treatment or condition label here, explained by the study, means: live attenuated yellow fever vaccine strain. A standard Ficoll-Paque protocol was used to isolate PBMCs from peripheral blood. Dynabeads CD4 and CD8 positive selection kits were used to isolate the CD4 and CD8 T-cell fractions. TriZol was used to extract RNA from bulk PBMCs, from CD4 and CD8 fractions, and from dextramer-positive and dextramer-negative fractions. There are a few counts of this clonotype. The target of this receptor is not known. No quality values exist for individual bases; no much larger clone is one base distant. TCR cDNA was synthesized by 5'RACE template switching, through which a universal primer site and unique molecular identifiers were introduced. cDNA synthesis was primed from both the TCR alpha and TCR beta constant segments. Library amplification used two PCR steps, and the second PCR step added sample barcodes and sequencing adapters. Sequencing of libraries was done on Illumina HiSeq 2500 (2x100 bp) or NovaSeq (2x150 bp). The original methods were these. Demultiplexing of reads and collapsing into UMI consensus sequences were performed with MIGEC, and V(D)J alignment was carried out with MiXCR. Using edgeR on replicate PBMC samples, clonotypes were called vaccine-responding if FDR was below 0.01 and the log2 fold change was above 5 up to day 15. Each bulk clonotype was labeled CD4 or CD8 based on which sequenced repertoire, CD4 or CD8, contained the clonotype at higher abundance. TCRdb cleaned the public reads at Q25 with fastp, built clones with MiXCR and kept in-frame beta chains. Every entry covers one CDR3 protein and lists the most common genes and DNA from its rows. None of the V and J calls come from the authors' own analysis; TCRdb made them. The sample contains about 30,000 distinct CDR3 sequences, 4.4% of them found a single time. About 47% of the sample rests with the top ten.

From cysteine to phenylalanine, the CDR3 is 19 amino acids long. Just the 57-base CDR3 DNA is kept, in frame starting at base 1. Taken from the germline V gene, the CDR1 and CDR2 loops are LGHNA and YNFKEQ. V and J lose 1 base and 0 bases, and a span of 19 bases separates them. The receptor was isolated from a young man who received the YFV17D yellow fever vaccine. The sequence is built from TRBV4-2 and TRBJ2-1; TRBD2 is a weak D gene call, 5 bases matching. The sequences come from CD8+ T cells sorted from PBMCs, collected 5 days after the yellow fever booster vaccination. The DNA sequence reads TGTGCCAGCAGCCAAGGAGGGTCGGCGGGCGGCAGCTCCTACAATGAGCAGTTCTTC. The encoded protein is CASSQGGSAGGSSYNEQFF.